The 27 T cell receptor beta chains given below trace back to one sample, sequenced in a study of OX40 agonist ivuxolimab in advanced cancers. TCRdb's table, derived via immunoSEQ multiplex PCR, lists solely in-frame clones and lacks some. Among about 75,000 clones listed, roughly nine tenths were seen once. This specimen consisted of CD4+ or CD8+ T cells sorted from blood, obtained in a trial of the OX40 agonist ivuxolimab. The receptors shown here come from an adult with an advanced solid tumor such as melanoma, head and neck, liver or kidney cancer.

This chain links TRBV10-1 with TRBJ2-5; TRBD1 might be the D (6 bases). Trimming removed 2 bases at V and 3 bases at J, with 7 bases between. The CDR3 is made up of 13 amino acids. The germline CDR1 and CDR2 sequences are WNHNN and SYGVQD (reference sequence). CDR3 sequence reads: CASSEQGKETQYF. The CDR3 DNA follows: TGCGCCAGCAGTGAGCAGGGGAAAGAGACCCAGTACTTC.

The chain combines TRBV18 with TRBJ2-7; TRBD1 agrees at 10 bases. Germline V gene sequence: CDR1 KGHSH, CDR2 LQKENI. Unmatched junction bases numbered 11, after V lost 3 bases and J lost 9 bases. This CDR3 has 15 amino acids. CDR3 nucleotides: TGTGCCAGCTCACCCCGAGGGACAGGGGAAATTCGGCAGTACTTC. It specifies CASSPRGTGEIRQYF.

In nucleotides, the CDR3 is TGTGCCAGCTCACTAATCAGGGGGCTGAACACTGAAGCTTTCTTT. Translation: CASSLIRGLNTEAFF. The chain joins TRBV18 to TRBJ1-1; TRBD1 agrees at 8 bases. With 4 bases clipped from V and 0 bases from J, the junction kept 4 bases outside the gene matches. The CDR3 runs to 15 residues. The germline CDR1 and CDR2 sequences are KGHSH and LQKENI.

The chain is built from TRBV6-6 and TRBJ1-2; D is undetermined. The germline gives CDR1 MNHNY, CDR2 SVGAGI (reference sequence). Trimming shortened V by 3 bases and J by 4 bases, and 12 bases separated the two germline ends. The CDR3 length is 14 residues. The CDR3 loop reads CASSYQGATYGYTF. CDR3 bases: TGTGCCAGCAGTTATCAAGGCGCCACCTATGGCTACACCTTC.

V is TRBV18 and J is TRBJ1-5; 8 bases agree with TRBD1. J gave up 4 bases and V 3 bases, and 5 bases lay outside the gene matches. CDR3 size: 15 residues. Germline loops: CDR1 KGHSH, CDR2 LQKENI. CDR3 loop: CASSPGTGENQPQHF. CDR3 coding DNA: TGTGCCAGCTCACCGGGGACAGGAGAAAATCAGCCCCAGCATTTT.

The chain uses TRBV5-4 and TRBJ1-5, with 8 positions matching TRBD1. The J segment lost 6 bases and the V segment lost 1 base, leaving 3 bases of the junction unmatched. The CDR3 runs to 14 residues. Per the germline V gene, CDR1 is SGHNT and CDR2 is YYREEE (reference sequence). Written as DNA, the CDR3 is TGTGCCAGCAGCTTGCAGGGGGCCGGTCAGCCCCAGCATTTT. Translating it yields CASSLQGAGQPQHF.

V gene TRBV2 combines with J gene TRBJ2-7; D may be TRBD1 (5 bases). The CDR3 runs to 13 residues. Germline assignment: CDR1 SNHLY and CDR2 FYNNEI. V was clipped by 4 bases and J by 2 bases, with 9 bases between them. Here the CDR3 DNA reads TGTGCCAGCAGTGTAGGGGATACCTACGAGCAGTACTTC. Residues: CASSVGDTYEQYF.

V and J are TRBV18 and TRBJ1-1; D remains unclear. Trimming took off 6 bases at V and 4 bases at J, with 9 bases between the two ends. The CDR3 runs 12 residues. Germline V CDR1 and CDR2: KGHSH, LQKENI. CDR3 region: CASSSGGTEAFF. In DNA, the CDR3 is TGTGCCAGCTCTTCGGGTGGCACTGAAGCTTTCTTT.

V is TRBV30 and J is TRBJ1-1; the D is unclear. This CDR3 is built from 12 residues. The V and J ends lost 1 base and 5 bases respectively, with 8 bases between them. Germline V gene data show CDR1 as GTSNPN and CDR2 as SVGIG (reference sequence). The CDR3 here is CAWSGRTTEAFF. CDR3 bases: TGTGCCTGGAGTGGGCGGACGACTGAAGCTTTCTTT.

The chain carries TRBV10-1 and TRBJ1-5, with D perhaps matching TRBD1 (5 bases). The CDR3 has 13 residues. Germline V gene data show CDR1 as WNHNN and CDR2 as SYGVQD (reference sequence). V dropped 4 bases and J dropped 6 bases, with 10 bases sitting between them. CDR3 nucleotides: TGCGCCAGCAGTGGGGGCACAGGTCAGCCCCAGCATTTT. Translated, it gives CASSGGTGQPQHF.

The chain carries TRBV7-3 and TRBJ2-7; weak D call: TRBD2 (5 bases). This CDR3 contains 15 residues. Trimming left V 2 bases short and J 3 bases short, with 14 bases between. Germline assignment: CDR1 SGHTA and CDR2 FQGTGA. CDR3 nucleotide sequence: TGTGCCAGCAGCTTACAAGGGCGTGGGAGCTACGAGCAGTACTTC. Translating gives CASSLQGRGSYEQYF.

The CDR3 region has the DNA TGTGCCAGCAGCCCTCGCGGGGGGGCCAACGGGGAGCTGTTTTTT. Translation: CASSPRGGANGELFF. V usage is TRBV11-3 and J usage is TRBJ2-2; TRBD2 agrees at 9 bases. The CDR3 sequence is 15 residues long. The V gene's germline CDR1 is SGHNT and CDR2 YENEEA. V lost 5 bases to trimming and J lost 7 bases; unmatched junction nucleotides: 8. Together with reference TRBV11-3 and TRBJ2-2, the CDR3 gives the full variable domain: EAGVVQSPRYKIIEKKQPVAFWCNPISGHNTLYWYLQNLGQGPELLIRYENEEAVDDSQLPKDRFSAERLKGVDSTLKIQPAELGDSAVYLCASSPRGGANGELFFGEGSRLTVL.

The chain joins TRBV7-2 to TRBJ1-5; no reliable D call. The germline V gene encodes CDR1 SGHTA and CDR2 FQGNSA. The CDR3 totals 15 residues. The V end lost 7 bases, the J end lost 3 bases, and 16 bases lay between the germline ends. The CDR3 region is CASTYRGGDNQPQHF. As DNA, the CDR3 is TGTGCCAGCACCTATCGTGGAGGTGACAATCAGCCCCAGCATTTT.

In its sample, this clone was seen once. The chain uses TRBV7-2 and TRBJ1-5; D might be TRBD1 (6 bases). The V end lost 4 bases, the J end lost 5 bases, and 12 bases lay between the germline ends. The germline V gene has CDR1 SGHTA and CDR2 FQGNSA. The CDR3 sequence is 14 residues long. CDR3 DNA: TGTGCCAGCAGCTCCTTTCGACAGGATCAGCCCCAGCATTTT. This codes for CASSSFRQDQPQHF. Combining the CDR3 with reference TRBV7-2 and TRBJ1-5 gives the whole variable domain GAGVSQSPSNKVTEKGKDVELRCDPISGHTALYWYRQSLGQGLEFLIYFQGNSAPDKSGLPSDRFSAERTGGSVSTLTIQRTQQEDSAVYLCASSSFRQDQPQHFGDGTRLSIL.

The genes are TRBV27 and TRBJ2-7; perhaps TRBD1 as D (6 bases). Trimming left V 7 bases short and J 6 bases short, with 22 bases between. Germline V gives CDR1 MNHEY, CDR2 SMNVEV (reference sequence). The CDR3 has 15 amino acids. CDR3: CASMASRTGTLEQYF. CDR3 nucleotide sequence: TGTGCCAGCATGGCCTCGAGAACAGGGACCCTCGAGCAGTACTTC.

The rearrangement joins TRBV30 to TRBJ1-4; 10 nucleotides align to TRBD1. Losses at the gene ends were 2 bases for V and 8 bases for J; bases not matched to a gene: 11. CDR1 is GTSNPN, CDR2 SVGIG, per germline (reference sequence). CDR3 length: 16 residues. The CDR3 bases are TGTGCCTGGAGTCCAAAATGGACAGGGGGTGGGGAAAAACTGTTTTTT. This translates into CAWSPKWTGGGEKLFF.

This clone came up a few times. Here the CDR3 reads CASSLSAGITDTQYF. Written as DNA, the CDR3 is TGTGCCAGCAGCTTATCGGCGGGTATCACAGATACGCAGTATTTT. V usage is TRBV11-2 and J usage is TRBJ2-3; possible D gene TRBD2, 5 bases. Deletions cut 2 bases from V and 2 bases from J, with 11 bases between. Looked up from germline, CDR1 is SGHAT and CDR2 is FQNNGV. There are 15 residues in the CDR3.

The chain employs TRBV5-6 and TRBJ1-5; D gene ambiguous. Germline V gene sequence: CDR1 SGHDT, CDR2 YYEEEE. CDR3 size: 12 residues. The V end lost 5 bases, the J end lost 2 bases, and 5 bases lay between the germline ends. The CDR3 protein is CASRRGNQPQHF. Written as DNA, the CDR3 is TGTGCCAGCAGGCGGGGCAATCAGCCCCAGCATTTT. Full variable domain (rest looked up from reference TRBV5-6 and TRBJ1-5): DAGVTQSPTHLIKTRGQQVTLRCSPKSGHDTVSWYQQALGQGPQFIFQYYEEEERQRGNFPDRFSGHQFPNYSSELNVNALLLGDSALYLCASRRGNQPQHFGDGTRLSIL.

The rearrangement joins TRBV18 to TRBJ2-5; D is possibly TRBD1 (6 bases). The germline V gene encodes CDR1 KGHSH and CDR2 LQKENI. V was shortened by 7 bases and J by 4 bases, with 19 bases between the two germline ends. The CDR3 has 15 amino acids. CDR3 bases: TGTGCCAGCTGCCCCCCCGGACAGCTAGGAGAGACCCAGTACTTC. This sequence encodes CASCPPGQLGETQYF.

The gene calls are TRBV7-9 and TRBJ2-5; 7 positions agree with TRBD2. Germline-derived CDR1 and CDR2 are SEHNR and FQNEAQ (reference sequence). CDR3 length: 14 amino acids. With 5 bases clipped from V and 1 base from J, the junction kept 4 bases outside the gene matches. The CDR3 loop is CASSRRTSQETQYF. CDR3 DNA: TGTGCCAGCAGCCGCAGGACTAGCCAAGAGACCCAGTACTTC.

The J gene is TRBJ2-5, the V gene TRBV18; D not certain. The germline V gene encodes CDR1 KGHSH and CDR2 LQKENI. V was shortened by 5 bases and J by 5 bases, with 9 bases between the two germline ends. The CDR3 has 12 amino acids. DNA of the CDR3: TGTGCCAGCTCAACGCAGGTCGAGACCCAGTACTTC. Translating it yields CASSTQVETQYF.

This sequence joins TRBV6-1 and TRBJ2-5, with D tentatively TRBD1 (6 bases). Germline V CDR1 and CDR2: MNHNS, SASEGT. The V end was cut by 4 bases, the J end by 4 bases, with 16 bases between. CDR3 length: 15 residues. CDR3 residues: CASSARGFGGETQYF. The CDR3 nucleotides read TGTGCCAGCAGTGCCAGGGGCTTTGGAGGAGAGACCCAGTACTTC.

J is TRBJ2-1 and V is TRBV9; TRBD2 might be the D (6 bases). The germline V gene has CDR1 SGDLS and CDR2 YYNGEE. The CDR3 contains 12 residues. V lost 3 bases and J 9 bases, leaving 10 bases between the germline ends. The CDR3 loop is CASSELAGEQFF. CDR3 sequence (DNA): TGTGCCAGCAGCGAACTAGCCGGTGAGCAGTTCTTC.

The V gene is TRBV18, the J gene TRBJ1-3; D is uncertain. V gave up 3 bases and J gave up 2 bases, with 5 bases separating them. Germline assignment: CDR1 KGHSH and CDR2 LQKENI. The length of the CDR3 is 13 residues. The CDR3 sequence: CASSPGAGNTIYF. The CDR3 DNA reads TGTGCCAGCTCACCTGGGGCTGGAAACACCATATATTTT. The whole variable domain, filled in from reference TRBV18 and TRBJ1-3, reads NAGVMQNPRHLVRRRGQEARLRCSPMKGHSHVYWYRQLPEEGLKFMVYLQKENIIDESGMPKERFSAEFPKEGPSILRIQQVVRGDSAAYFCASSPGAGNTIYFGEGSWLTVV.

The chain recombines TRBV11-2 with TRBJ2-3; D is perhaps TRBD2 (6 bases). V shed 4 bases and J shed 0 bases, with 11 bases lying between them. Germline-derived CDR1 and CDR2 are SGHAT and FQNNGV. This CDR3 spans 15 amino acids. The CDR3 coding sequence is TGTGCCAGCAGCTCAATGGGGGGAAGCACAGATACGCAGTATTTT. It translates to CASSSMGGSTDTQYF.

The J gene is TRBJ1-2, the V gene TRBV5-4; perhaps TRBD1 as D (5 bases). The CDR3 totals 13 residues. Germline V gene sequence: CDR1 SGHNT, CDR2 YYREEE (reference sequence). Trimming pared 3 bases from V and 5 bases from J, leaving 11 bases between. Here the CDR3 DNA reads TGTGCCAGCAGCTCTGGGGCGGAGTATGGCTACACCTTC. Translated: CASSSGAEYGYTF.

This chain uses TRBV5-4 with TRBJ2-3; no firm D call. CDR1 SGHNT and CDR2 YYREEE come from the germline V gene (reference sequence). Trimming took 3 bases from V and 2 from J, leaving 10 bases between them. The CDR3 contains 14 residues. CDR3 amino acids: CASSSRPATDTQYF. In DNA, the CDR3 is TGTGCCAGCAGCTCCCGGCCTGCCACAGATACGCAGTATTTT.